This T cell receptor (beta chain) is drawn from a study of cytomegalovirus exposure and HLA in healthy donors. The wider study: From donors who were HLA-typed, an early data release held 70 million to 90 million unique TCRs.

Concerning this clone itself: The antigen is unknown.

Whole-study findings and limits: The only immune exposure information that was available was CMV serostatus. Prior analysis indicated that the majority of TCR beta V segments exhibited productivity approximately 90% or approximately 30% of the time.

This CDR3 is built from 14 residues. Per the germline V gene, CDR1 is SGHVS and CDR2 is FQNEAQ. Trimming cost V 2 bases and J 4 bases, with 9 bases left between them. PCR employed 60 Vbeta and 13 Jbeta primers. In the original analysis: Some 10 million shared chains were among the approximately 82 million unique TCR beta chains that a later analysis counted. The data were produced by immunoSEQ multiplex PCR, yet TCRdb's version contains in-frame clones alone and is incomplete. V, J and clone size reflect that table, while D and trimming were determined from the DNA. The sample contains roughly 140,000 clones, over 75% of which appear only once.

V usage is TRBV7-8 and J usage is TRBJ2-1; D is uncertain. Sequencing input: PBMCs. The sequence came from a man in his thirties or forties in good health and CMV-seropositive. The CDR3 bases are TGTGCCAGCAGCTTATTAGCAGCTTACAATGAGCAGTTCTTC. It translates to CASSLLAAYNEQFF.